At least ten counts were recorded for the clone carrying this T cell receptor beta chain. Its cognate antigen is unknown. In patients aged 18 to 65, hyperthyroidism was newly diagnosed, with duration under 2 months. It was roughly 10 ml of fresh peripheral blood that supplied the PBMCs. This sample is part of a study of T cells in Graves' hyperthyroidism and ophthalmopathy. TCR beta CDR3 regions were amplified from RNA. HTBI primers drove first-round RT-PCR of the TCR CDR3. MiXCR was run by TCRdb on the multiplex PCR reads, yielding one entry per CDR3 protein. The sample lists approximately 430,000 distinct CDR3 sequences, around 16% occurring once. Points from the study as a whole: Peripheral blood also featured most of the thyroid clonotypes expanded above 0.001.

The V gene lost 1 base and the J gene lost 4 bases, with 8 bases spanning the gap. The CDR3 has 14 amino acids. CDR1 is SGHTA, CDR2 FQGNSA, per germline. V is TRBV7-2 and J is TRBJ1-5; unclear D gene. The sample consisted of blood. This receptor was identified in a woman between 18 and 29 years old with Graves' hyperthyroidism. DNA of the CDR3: TGTGCCAGCAGCTTAGAACACGGTAATCAGCCCCAGCATTTT. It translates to CASSLEHGNQPQHF.